The 4 T cell receptor beta chains below all came from one sample that was sequenced in a study of low-dose radiotherapy and immunotherapy resistance in tumors. cDNA synthesis used a TRAV/TRBV-specific primer set for both chains. It was with a constant-region primer and a V-primer adapter that TCRs were amplified over approximately 20 PCR cycles. Via MiXCR, TCRdb re-called the reads, giving one row per CDR3 protein. The data contain about 84,000 distinct CDR3 sequences, around a sixth of them seen just once; the ten biggest clones take up approximately 1.5%. Noted time point: after trial treatment. Treatment given: LDRT plus nivolumab, ipilimumab, low-dose cyclophosphamide and aspirin (RACIN trial). The sample consisted of PBMCs, taken after low-dose radiotherapy plus immunotherapy. Source of these receptors: a male donor with prostate cancer.

This clonotype was detected only once. A read error likely explains this, since a far larger clone differs by one base. The chain joins TRBV5-3 to TRBJ2-7; TRBD2 matches at 10 bases. TRBV5-3 is an ORF; its function is uncertain. The length of the CDR3 is 14 residues. This chain's CDR3 is CDSSQSTSGTEQYF. CDR3 DNA sequence: TGCGACAGCAGCCAAAGTACTAGCGGGACCGAGCAGTACTTC.

This clonotype has ten or more counts. The chain uses TRBV6-5 and TRBJ2-2; perhaps TRBD2 as D (6 bases). Germline assignment: CDR1 MNHEY and CDR2 SVGAGI. This CDR3 has 17 residues. The V and J ends lost 7 bases and 1 base respectively, with 19 bases between them. The CDR3 is CASTPGGVNLNTGELFF. In nucleotides, the CDR3 is TGTGCCAGCACCCCCGGCGGGGTGAACTTGAACACCGGGGAGCTGTTTTTT.

In its sample, this clonotype was seen many times. The chain uses TRBV5-4 and TRBJ2-5, with TRBD2 matching 11 bases. Germline CDR1 SGHNT, CDR2 YYREEE (reference sequence). The length of the CDR3 is 16 residues. V trimming: 0 bases; J trimming: 7 bases; junction bases outside the gene matches: 8. Here the CDR3 DNA reads TGTGCCAGCAGCTTGGATCTAGCGGGAGGCTTTGGGACCCAGTACTTC. As protein: CASSLDLAGGFGTQYF. Supplemented by reference TRBV5-4 and TRBJ2-5, the full variable domain reads ETGVTQSPTHLIKTRGQQVTLRCSSQSGHNTVSWYQQALGQGPQFIFQYYREEENGRGNFPPRFSGLQFPNYSSELNVNALELDDSALYLCASSLDLAGGFGTQYFGPGTRLLVL.

The table lists this clonotype with a few counts. This chain links TRBV5-1 with TRBJ2-3; D is unresolved. V dropped 0 bases and J dropped 4 bases, with 6 bases sitting between them. The CDR3 runs to 13 residues. The germline V gene encodes CDR1 SGHRS and CDR2 YFSETQ. The CDR3 spells CASSLDASDTQYF. The CDR3 coding sequence is TGCGCCAGCAGCTTGGATGCATCAGATACGCAGTATTTT.